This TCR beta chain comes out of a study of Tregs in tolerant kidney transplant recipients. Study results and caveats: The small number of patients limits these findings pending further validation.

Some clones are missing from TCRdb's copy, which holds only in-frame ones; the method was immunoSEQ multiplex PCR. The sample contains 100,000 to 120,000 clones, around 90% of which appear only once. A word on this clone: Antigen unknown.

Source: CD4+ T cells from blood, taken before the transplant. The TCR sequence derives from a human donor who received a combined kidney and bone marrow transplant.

CDR3 sequence (DNA): TGTGCCAGCACCGAACAGGGTATAGATACGCAGTATTTT. Translation gives CASTEQGIDTQYF. The genes are TRBV7-9 and TRBJ2-3, with D tentatively TRBD1 (6 bases). CDR3 size: 13 residues. From germline, CDR1 is SEHNR and CDR2 FQNEAQ (reference sequence). V was cut by 7 bases and J by 5 bases, with 13 bases left in between. Looking up the rest from reference TRBV7-9 and TRBJ2-3 gives the full variable domain: DTGVSQNPRHKITKRGQNVTFRCDPISEHNRLYWYRQTLGQGPEFLTYFQNEAQLEKSRLLSDRFSAERPKGSFSTLEIQRTEQGDSAMYLCASTEQGIDTQYFGPGTRLTVL.